These 2 T cell receptor beta chains were all obtained from the same sample, sequenced in a study of early T cells in non-severe SARS-CoV-2 infection. In TCRdb, the 5' RACE reads were re-called with MiXCR into one record per CDR3 protein. The sample holds approximately 79,000 distinct CDR3 sequences, around 13% seen once. Sequencing was performed on whole blood. The receptors here all came from an adult who was a healthcare worker with PCR-confirmed SARS-CoV-2 infection or an uninfected control (not recorded which).

This clonotype appeared a few times. CDR3 loop: CASSYRGNEQFF. DNA for the CDR3: TGTGCCAGCAGTTACAGGGGCAATGAGCAGTTCTTC. This chain joins TRBV6-6 and TRBJ2-1; TRBD1 might be the D (5 bases). CDR1 and CDR2 (germline): MNHNY, SVGAGI (reference sequence). The CDR3 consists of 12 residues. V was cut by 2 bases and J by 6 bases, with 5 bases left in between.

This clonotype showed up just a few times. The chain links TRBV5-1 to TRBJ1-2, with D hard to call. CDR1 is SGHRS and CDR2 is YFSETQ in the germline V gene. V was shortened by 1 base and J by 2 bases, with 12 bases between the two germline ends. The CDR3 length is 15 residues. CDR3 sequence: CASSLHPTANYGYTF. CDR3 in DNA: TGCGCCAGCAGCTTGCACCCAACTGCGAACTATGGCTACACCTTC.